Described below is a single T cell receptor (beta chain) sequence and its context. The antigen remains undetermined. This sample stems from a study of early T cells in non-severe SARS-CoV-2 infection. Each CDR3 protein gets one entry after TCRdb re-called the 5' RACE reads with MiXCR. The top ten clones hold over 3% of a sample with around 59,000 distinct CDR3 sequences, about an eighth of them seen once. Broader study findings: Comparison of clonotypes with VDJdb favored anti-spike CD8 responses while missing private and CD4 specificities.

The source is an adult who was a healthcare worker with PCR-confirmed SARS-CoV-2 infection or an uninfected control (not recorded which). The sequenced sample consisted of whole blood.

The CDR3 DNA sequence: TGCGCCAGCAGCCCGCTCCTAGCGGCTCGGCACAATGAGCAGTTCTTC. Translated: CASSPLLAARHNEQFF. This sequence joins TRBV4-1 and TRBJ2-1, with 7 bases that match TRBD2. The CDR3 length is 16 residues. Germline V CDR1 and CDR2: MGHRA, YSYEKL. V dropped 4 bases and J dropped 5; count of bases not matched to a gene: 11.